In this sample, the clone carrying this T cell receptor (beta chain) turned up a few times. The antigen is undetermined. The CDR3 extends over 16 amino acids. V shed 6 bases, J shed 2 bases, and the junction held 10 bases outside the gene matches. In germline, CDR1 is LNHDA, CDR2 SQIVND (reference sequence). This sample is part of a study of molecular identifiers for immune sequencing clone quantification. Study observations and caveats: Jurkat TCR RNA spiked in from one cell could reportedly be detected among approximately 1 million naive cells. For highly expanded clones, sizes could be underestimated when identical TCR molecules share a barcode.

In preparing bulk TCR libraries, previously described methods and listed TCR primers were used. TCRdb re-analysed the PCR reads in MiXCR, keeping a single row per CDR3 protein. The table includes 460,000 or so distinct CDR3 sequences, roughly 26% detected once. The sequence came from a human donor in good health. Some libraries in this study had Jurkat cell RNA spiked in. Sequencing input: naive CD8+ T cells from blood, with Jurkat cell RNA spiked in. The subset denotes: FACS-sorted CD8+CD4-CCR7+CD45RA+ naive T cells. The V call is TRBV19, the J call TRBJ2-3, with 8 bases identical to TRBD1. CDR3 residues: CASRSTGTGPTDTQYF. In DNA form, the CDR3 reads TGTGCCAGTAGATCTACCGGGACAGGACCCACAGATACGCAGTATTTT.